This T cell receptor (beta chain) was identified during a study of cytomegalovirus exposure and HLA in healthy donors. For the study at large: The Caucasian-associated ancestry cluster contained 81% of the 398 genotyped donors. Points from the study as a whole: The analysis excluded some indistinguishable V segments, including TRBV6-2 and TRBV6-3.

In the PCR, 60 Vbeta and 13 Jbeta primers were used. Profiling relied on immunoSEQ multiplex PCR, and the TCRdb table lists in-frame clones only, not all of them. Of 150,000 to 200,000 clones detected, 75% to 90% appear once; the ten largest clones hold 0.5% to 0.8%. Remarks on this clone: Its target is unknown.

The CDR3 loop spans 16 amino acids. The germline V and J ends were trimmed by 2 bases and 5 bases, with 17 bases remaining between them. CDR1 is SGHTS, CDR2 YDEGEE, per germline. This TCR was recovered from a boy aged 10-17 years in good health and CMV-seronegative. This chain connects TRBV5-8 to TRBJ2-1; D is perhaps TRBD1 (6 bases). Sequenced input: PBMCs. The CDR3 spells CASSFFPQGSHNEQFF. The DNA of the CDR3 is TGTGCCAGCAGCTTCTTTCCTCAGGGGTCGCACAATGAGCAGTTCTTC.